These T cell receptor beta chains were read from a single sample in a study of T cell responses to AZD1222 COVID-19 vaccine. Assay used: immunoSEQ multiplex PCR; TCRdb lists only in-frame clones, some missing. The profile shows roughly 85,000 clones, around 85% of them singletons. Sequenced material: peripheral blood, taken on day 0 of AZD1222 vaccination. Receptors were obtained from an adult in good health. Both conserved end residues are trimmed from each CDR3. A D gene is named only where the DNA matches it firmly.

CDR3 length: 14
V gene: TRBV5-1
D gene: TRBD1
CDR3 protein: ASNMAGGIGSYEQY

CDR3 length: 13
V gene: TRBV7-8
D gene: .
CDR3 protein: ASSDYLATNEKLF

CDR3 length: 15
V gene: TRBV7-3
D gene: .
CDR3 protein: ASSSRILTEPNTEAF

CDR3 length: 12
V gene: TRBV20-1
D gene: .
CDR3 protein: SASKELVLETQY

CDR3 length: 12
V gene: TRBV28
D gene: TRBD1
CDR3 protein: ASSFRDRGSGYT

CDR3 length: 14
V gene: TRBV7-2
D gene: TRBD2
CDR3 protein: ASSLGTSGGSDTQY

CDR3 length: 11
V gene: TRBV4-3
D gene: .
CDR3 protein: ASSQVASGEQY

CDR3 length: 12
V gene: TRBV5-5
D gene: .
CDR3 protein: ASSLEMAGNTIY

CDR3 length: 8
V gene: TRBV6-4
D gene: .
CDR3 protein: ATLQETQY

CDR3 length: 16
V gene: TRBV21-1
D gene: .
CDR3 protein: ASSKGALTGETNEKLF

CDR3 length: 12
V gene: TRBV27
D gene: TRBD1
CDR3 protein: ASRLRTGAGEQY

CDR3 length: 12
V gene: TRBV6-5
D gene: .
CDR3 protein: ASSPRSGHYEQY

CDR3 length: 12
V gene: TRBV3-1/TRBV3-2
D gene: .
CDR3 protein: ASSQGGANQPQH

CDR3 length: 12
V gene: TRBV7-9
D gene: .
CDR3 protein: ASSLPGLSYEQY

CDR3 length: 12
V gene: TRBV21-1
D gene: .
CDR3 protein: ASSTGLNTGELF

CDR3 length: 14
V gene: TRBV2
D gene: TRBD1
CDR3 protein: ASSEWVTGVDSPLH

CDR3 length: 11
V gene: TRBV5-8
D gene: .
CDR3 protein: ASSRGRTYEQY

CDR3 length: 13
V gene: TRBV7-2
D gene: .
CDR3 protein: ASSVPSSYKNIQY

CDR3 length: 12
V gene: TRBV7-6
D gene: .
CDR3 protein: ASSLMGGGNTIY

CDR3 length: 14
V gene: TRBV9
D gene: TRBD1
CDR3 protein: ASSAGTATNTGELF